This entry lists 23 T cell receptor beta chains sequenced from one sample in a study of spatial heterogeneity in lung cancer. Each CDR3 protein gets one entry after TCRdb re-called the 5' RACE reads with MiXCR. The sample yields some 38,000 distinct CDR3 sequences, roughly 8% seen once. Described time point: sample taken at primary tumor resection. Sequencing covered unsorted whole RNA taken from tumor, nontumor lung or frozen PBMC. Specimen: PBMCs, collected at surgery. The receptors shown here come from a male donor with early-stage non-small cell lung cancer.

The rearrangement uses TRBV25-1 and TRBJ2-1; D unclear. There are 15 residues in the CDR3. CDR1 is MGHDK, CDR2 SYGVNS, per germline. Trimming removed 6 bases from V and 0 bases from J, with 12 bases in between. The CDR3 DNA reads TGTGCCAGCAGGTCAGCCCTCAGCTCCTACAATGAGCAGTTCTTC. It is translated as CASRSALSSYNEQFF.

This clonotype was found many times. This rearrangement joins TRBV4-2 to TRBJ1-2; D might be TRBD1 (5 bases). The V gene's germline CDR1 is LGHNA and CDR2 YNFKEQ. The V and J ends lost 2 bases and 7 bases respectively, with 11 bases between them. The CDR3 has 13 amino acids. This CDR3 is CASSQSGTAGYTF. In DNA, the CDR3 is TGTGCCAGCAGCCAATCCGGGACGGCTGGCTACACCTTC.

This clonotype was observed at least ten times. This chain connects TRBV6-1 to TRBJ2-7; perhaps TRBD1 as D (5 bases). CDR1 and CDR2 (germline): MNHNS, SASEGT. Trimming removed 6 bases from V and 3 bases from J, with 12 bases in between. The CDR3 is 13 residues long. The CDR3 reads CASSFTQVYEQYV. Written as DNA, the CDR3 is TGTGCCAGCAGCTTCACACAGGTCTACGAGCAGTACGTC.

This clonotype occurred many times. V usage is TRBV20-1 and J usage is TRBJ2-1; possibly TRBD2 for D (6 bases). This CDR3 region has 16 residues. The V end lost 2 bases, the J end lost 2 bases, and 16 bases lay between the germline ends. Germline V gene data show CDR1 as DFQATT and CDR2 as SNEGSKA (reference sequence). CDR3 DNA sequence: TGCAGTGCTAGAAACCTACTAGCCGGACCCTACAATGAGCAGTTCTTC. Translated, it gives CSARNLLAGPYNEQFF.

V is TRBV6-5 and J is TRBJ1-6; D remains unclear. This CDR3 is 14 amino acids long. The V end was cut by 0 bases, the J end by 4 bases, with 4 bases between. CDR1 and CDR2 (germline): MNHEY, SVGAGI. CDR3 sequence: CASSYSGYNSPLHF. The CDR3 DNA reads TGTGCCAGCAGTTACTCAGGATATAATTCACCCCTCCACTTT.

This clonotype was detected ten times or more. This rearrangement joins TRBV5-1 to TRBJ1-1; possible D gene TRBD1, 5 bases. V gave up 0 bases and J gave up 8 bases, with 11 bases separating them. CDR3 length equals 13 residues. Germline CDR1 SGHRS, CDR2 YFSETQ. CDR3 sequence (DNA): TGCGCCAGCAGCTTGGTTCAGGGCGGGGAAGCTTTCTTT. Translated: CASSLVQGGEAFF.

This clonotype occurred many times. V and J are TRBV24-1 and TRBJ2-2, with TRBD1 matching 7 bases. The CDR3 consists of 16 residues. The germline V gene encodes CDR1 KGHDR and CDR2 SFDVKD. J gave up 1 base and V 9 bases, and 10 bases lay outside the gene matches. The CDR3 DNA is TGTGCCACCGCCAAGGATAGGACAGGGAACACCGGGGAGCTGTTTTTT. It yields the protein CATAKDRTGNTGELFF.

This clonotype has a count of ten or more. The V and J genes are TRBV27 and TRBJ1-2; D remains ambiguous. The V gene's germline CDR1 is MNHEY and CDR2 SMNVEV (reference sequence). Trimming removed 0 bases at V and 6 bases at J, with 14 bases between. The CDR3 is 15 residues long. CDR3 nucleotide sequence: TGTGCCAGCAGTTTATCAGCGGCAGGCGCGGATGGCTACACCTTC. Protein: CASSLSAAGADGYTF.

Ten or more counts support this clonotype. CDR3 sequence (DNA): TGTGCCAGCAGGCTCGGGGGACAGCCCCAGCATTTT. It specifies CASRLGGQPQHF. The chain is built from TRBV6-2 or TRBV6-3 and TRBJ1-5; a possible D gene is TRBD1 (5 bases). The CDR3 runs to 12 residues. Germline assignment: CDR1 MNHEY and CDR2 SVGEGT. Trimming left V 6 bases short and J 7 bases short, with 10 bases between.

The table lists this clonotype with a few counts. V usage is TRBV15 and J usage is TRBJ1-5, with 7 positions matching TRBD1. The V segment lost 5 bases and the J segment 2 bases; nucleotides outside the gene matches: 6. Germline V gene sequence: CDR1 LNHNV, CDR2 YYDKDF (reference sequence). The CDR3 is made up of 15 amino acids. In DNA form, the CDR3 reads TGTGCCACCAGCGGCGGACAGGAGGGCAATCAGCCCCAGCATTTT. This translates into CATSGGQEGNQPQHF.

This clonotype was observed at least ten times. V gene TRBV29-1 combines with J gene TRBJ2-3, with a weak D call TRBD1 (6 bases). The CDR3 extends over 14 amino acids. Looked up from germline, CDR1 is SQVTM and CDR2 is ANQGSEA. Trimming removed 5 bases at V and 1 base at J, with 13 bases between. Written as DNA, the CDR3 is TGCAGCGTTAACAGGGTAGAGGGCACAGATACGCAGTATTTT. Translated: CSVNRVEGTDTQYF.

This clonotype was detected only a few times. V is TRBV11-3 and J is TRBJ2-5; D remains ambiguous. This CDR3 is built from 13 residues. V shed 1 base and J shed 5 bases, with 8 bases lying between them. The germline V gene encodes CDR1 SGHNT and CDR2 YENEEA. DNA of the CDR3: TGTGCCAGCAGCTTAGGGGCCCGGGAGACCCAGTACTTC. Amino acids: CASSLGARETQYF.

This clonotype was observed many times. V is TRBV6-2 or TRBV6-3 and J is TRBJ2-3; tentatively, D is TRBD2 (6 bases). The CDR3 contains 8 residues. V was clipped by 11 bases and J by 14 bases, with 11 bases between them. The germline CDR1 and CDR2 sequences are MNHEY and SVGEGT. The CDR3 loop is CAAGRVYF. CDR3 in DNA: TGTGCCGCGGGACGGGTGTATTTT.

This clonotype was seen ten or more times. The chain is built from TRBV4-3 and TRBJ1-6; TRBD1 might be the D (6 bases). This CDR3 contains 14 residues. The ends were cut back, 6 bases at V and 5 bases at J, with 11 bases in the middle. Germline assignment: CDR1 LGHNA and CDR2 YSLEER. The CDR3 reads CASREDRNNSPLHF. CDR3 nucleotides: TGCGCCAGCAGGGAGGACAGAAATAATTCACCCCTCCACTTT.

This clonotype was detected a few times. This sequence joins TRBV2 and TRBJ2-3; weak D call: TRBD2 (7 bases). CDR3 length: 14 residues. The germline V and J ends were trimmed by 6 bases and 2 bases, with 12 bases remaining between them. The germline gives CDR1 SNHLY, CDR2 FYNNEI. In DNA, the CDR3 is TGTGCCAGCAGGGGGGGGACATCCACAGATACGCAGTATTTT. This encodes CASRGGTSTDTQYF.

This clonotype was seen a handful of times. The chain has TRBV3-1 and TRBJ2-5; the D is unclear. This CDR3 comprises 13 residues. V lost 2 bases and J 5 bases, leaving 9 bases between the germline ends. Per the germline V gene, CDR1 is LGHDT and CDR2 is YNNKEL (reference sequence). The CDR3 DNA reads as TGTGCCAGCAGCCAATCGGCTACGGAGACCCAGTACTTC. It translates to CASSQSATETQYF.

In this sample, this clonotype turned up many times. The V and J genes are TRBV11-3 and TRBJ2-1, with a weak D call TRBD2 (5 bases). This CDR3 has 14 residues. Germline lookup yields CDR1 SGHNT and CDR2 YENEEA. Trimming pared 2 bases from V and 5 bases from J, leaving 10 bases between. CDR3 DNA: TGTGCCAGCAGCTTAAGTTACGGGGACAATGAGCAGTTCTTC. This sequence encodes CASSLSYGDNEQFF.

This clonotype was seen ten or more times. The chain couples TRBV5-1 to TRBJ2-2; unclear D gene. Germline V gene data show CDR1 as SGHRS and CDR2 as YFSETQ. The CDR3 contains 15 residues. The V gene lost 0 bases and the J gene lost 5 bases, with 11 bases spanning the gap. The CDR3 nucleotides read TGCGCCAGCAGCTTGGTAAGGCGTGATACCGGGGAGCTGTTTTTT. It specifies CASSLVRRDTGELFF.

This clonotype came up many times. V gene TRBV7-6 combines with J gene TRBJ1-1; D not certain. CDR3 length equals 15 residues. Trimming removed 2 bases at V and 1 base at J, with 11 bases between. CDR1 is SGHVS and CDR2 is FNYEAQ in the germline V gene. This CDR3 reads CASSLQPDPNTEAFF. The CDR3 nucleotides read TGTGCCAGCAGCTTACAGCCGGACCCGAACACTGAAGCTTTCTTT.

This clonotype occurred many times. This rearrangement joins TRBV7-9 to TRBJ2-2; D is unresolved. Germline CDR1 is SEHNR and CDR2 is FQNEAQ (reference sequence). This CDR3 is built from 15 residues. V was trimmed by 4 bases and J by 1 base, leaving 10 bases between them. DNA for the CDR3: TGTGCCAGCAGCTCGCCCCAAAAGAACACCGGGGAGCTGTTTTTT. It specifies CASSSPQKNTGELFF.

There are many counts of this clonotype. The J gene is TRBJ2-7, the V gene TRBV12-3 or TRBV12-4; 10 nucleotides agree with TRBD1. The CDR3 extends over 15 amino acids. V dropped 6 bases and J dropped 0; count of bases not matched to a gene: 5. The CDR3 reads CASRERTGGSYEQYF. CDR3 nucleotide sequence: TGTGCCAGCAGGGAACGGACAGGGGGCTCCTACGAGCAGTACTTC.

This clonotype was seen repeatedly, ten times or more. V usage is TRBV5-1 and J usage is TRBJ1-4; 9 nucleotides align to TRBD1. This CDR3 comprises 14 residues. Germline V lookup: CDR1 SGHRS, CDR2 YFSETQ. With V trimmed by 2 bases and J by 8 bases, 4 bases remained unmatched. The DNA of the CDR3 is TGCGCCAGCAGCTTTCGGACAGGGGTCGAAAAACTGTTTTTT. Its protein is CASSFRTGVEKLFF.

This clonotype was seen many times. The V call is TRBV7-9, the J call TRBJ1-2; TRBD1 aligns across 8 bases. The CDR3 has 15 amino acids. The J segment lost 2 bases and the V segment lost 5 bases, leaving 7 bases of the junction unmatched. Germline lookup yields CDR1 SEHNR and CDR2 FQNEAQ (reference sequence). CDR3 sequence: CASSPRTGLNYGYTF. The DNA of the CDR3 is TGTGCCAGCAGCCCAAGGACAGGGTTGAACTATGGCTACACCTTC.